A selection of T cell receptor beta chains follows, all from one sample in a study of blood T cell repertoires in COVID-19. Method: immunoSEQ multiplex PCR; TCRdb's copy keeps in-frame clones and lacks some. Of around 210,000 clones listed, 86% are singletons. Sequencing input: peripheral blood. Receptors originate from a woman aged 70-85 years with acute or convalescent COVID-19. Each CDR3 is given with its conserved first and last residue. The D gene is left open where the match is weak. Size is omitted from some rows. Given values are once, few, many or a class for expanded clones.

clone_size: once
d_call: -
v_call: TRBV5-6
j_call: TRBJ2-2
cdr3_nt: TGTGCCAGCAGCTCACTGTCACAGGGCTACCGGAACACCGGGGAGCTGTTTTTT
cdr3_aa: CASSSLSQGYRNTGELFF

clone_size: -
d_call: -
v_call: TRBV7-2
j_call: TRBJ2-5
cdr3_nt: TGTGCCAGCAGTCCCGAGGAGGGTGGTTGGGAGACCCAGTACTTC
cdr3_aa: CASSPEEGGWETQYF

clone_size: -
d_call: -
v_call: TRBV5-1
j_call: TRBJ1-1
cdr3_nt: TGCGCCAGCAGCTTGGACAGTGCCATGAACACTGAAGCTTTCTTT
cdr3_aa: CASSLDSAMNTEAFF

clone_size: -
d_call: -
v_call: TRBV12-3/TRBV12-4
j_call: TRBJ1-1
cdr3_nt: TGTGCCAGCAGTTTTCGGTCGAGCACTGAAGCTTTCTTT
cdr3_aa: CASSFRSSTEAFF

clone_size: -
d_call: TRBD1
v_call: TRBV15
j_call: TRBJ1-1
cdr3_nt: TGTGCCACCAGCAGACCCGGGACAGGTGAAGGGGAAGCTTTCTTT
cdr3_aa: CATSRPGTGEGEAFF

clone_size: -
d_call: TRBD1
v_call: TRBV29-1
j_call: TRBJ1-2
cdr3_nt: TGCAGCGCCACGGGACAGGGAGTCTATGGCTACACCTTC
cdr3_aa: CSATGQGVYGYTF

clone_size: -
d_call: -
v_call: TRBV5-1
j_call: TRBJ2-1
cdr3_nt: TGCGCCAGCAGCTTGGGCCAGGGGGGTTTCAATGAGCAGTTCTTC
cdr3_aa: CASSLGQGGFNEQFF

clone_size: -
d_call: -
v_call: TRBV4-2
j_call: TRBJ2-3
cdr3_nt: TGTGCCAGCAGCCAACCTAGAGGTGGCGTGGCAGATACGCAGTATTTT
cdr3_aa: CASSQPRGGVADTQYF

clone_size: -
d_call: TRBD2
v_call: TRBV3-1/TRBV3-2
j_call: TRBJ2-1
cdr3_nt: TGTGCCAGCAGCCAAGATCCCCCTAGCGGGGGCTCCGTTAGGCAGTTCTTC
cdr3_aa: CASSQDPPSGGSVRQFF

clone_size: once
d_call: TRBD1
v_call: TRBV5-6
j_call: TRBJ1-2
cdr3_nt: TGTGCCAGCAGCCTGACAGGGAGTGGGGTATATGGCTACACCTTC
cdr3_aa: CASSLTGSGVYGYTF

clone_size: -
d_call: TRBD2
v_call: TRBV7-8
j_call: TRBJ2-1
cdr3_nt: TGTGCCAGCAGCAAAGGGACTAGCGGACCCCCCGGTGAGCAGTTCTTC
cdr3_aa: CASSKGTSGPPGEQFF

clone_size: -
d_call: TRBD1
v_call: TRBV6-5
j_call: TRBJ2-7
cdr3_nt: TGTGCCAGCAGTAGACAGGGGGACTACGAGCAGTACTTC
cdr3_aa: CASSRQGDYEQYF

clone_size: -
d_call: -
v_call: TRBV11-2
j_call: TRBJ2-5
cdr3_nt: TGTGCCAGCAGCTTAGGGGTGGGGCGGATCCAAGAGACCCAGTACTTC
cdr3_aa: CASSLGVGRIQETQYF

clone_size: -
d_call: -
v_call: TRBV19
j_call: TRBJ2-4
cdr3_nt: TGTGCCAGTAGCCGTTTCTCCCCCCAGACACTTAAAAACATTCAGTACTTC
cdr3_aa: CASSRFSPQTLKNIQYF

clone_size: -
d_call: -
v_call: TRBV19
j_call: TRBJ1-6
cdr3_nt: TGTGCCAGTAGTCCTCCGGGCCAGGGGAATTCACCCCTCCACTTT
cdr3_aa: CASSPPGQGNSPLHF

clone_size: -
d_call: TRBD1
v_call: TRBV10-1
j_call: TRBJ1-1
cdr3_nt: TGCGCCAGCAGTACGGACAGGGGACACACTGAAGCTTTCTTT
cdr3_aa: CASSTDRGHTEAFF

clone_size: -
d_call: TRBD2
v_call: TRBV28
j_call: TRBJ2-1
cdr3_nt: TGTGCCAGCAGTTTCGCGGGAGCCTATAATGAGCAGTTCTTC
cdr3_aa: CASSFAGAYNEQFF

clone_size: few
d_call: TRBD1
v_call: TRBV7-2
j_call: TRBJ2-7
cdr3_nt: TGTGCCAGCAGCCAAGAGAGGGGGCCCTACGAGCAGTACTTC
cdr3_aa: CASSQERGPYEQYF

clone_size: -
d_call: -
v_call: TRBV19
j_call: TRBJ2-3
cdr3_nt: TGTGCCAGTAGTATGGGGCCTAGCACAGATACGCAGTATTTT
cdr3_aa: CASSMGPSTDTQYF

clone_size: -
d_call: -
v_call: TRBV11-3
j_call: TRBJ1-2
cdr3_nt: TGTGCCAGCAGCTTAGATGAGGGTGCTTTTTACACCTTC
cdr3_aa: CASSLDEGAFYTF

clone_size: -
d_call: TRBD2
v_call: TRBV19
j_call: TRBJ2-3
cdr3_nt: TGTGCCAGTACGACTAGCGGGGCGAGCACAGATACGCAGTATTTT
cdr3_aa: CASTTSGASTDTQYF

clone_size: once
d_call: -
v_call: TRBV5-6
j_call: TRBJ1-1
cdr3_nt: TGTGCCAGCAGCTTGGAAAGGGGCAAAGCTTTCTTT
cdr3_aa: CASSLERGKAFF

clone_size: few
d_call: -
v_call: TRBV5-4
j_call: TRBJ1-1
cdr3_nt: TGTGCCAGCAGCTTGGCTGGAGGGACGAACACTGAAGCTTTCTTT
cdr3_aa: CASSLAGGTNTEAFF

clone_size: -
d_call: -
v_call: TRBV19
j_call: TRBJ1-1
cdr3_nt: TGTGCCAGTAGTATTCTGGGGGGGACCAAAGGCACTGAAGCTTTCTTT
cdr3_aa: CASSILGGTKGTEAFF

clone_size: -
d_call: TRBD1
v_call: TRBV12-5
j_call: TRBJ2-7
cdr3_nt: TGTGCTAGTGGTCAGGGGGCGGCAAGCTCCTACGAGCAGTACTTC
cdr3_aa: CASGQGAASSYEQYF

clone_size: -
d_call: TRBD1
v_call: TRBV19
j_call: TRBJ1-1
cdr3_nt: TGTGCCAGTAGTCTTCCGACAGGGACGGCTGAAGCCTTCTTT
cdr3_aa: CASSLPTGTAEAFF

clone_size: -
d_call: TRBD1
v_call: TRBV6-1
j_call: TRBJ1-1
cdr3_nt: TGTGCCAGCAGTGTCCGACAGGGGACCGTGAACACTGAAGCTTTCTTT
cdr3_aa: CASSVRQGTVNTEAFF

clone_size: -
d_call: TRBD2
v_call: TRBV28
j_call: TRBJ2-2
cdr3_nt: TGTGCCAGCAGTAAATACAGCGGGAGTACCGGGGAGCTGTTTTTT
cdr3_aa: CASSKYSGSTGELFF

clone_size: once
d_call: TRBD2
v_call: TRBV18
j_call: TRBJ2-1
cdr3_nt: TGTGCCAGCTCACCTTCGACTAGCGGGAGCTTTTTGGAGTTCTTC
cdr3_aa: CASSPSTSGSFLEFF

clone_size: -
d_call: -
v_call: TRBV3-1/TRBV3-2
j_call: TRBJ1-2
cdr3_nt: TGTGCCAGCAGCCAAGTTTCGGTTGGGCTGGCATTC
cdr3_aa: CASSQVSVGLAF

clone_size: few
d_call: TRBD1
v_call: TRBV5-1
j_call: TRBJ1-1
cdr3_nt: TGCGCCAGCAGCTTGCCGGGACAGGGAAGCACTGAAGCTTTCTTT
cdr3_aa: CASSLPGQGSTEAFF

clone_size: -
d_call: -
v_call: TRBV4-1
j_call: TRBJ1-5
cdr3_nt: TGCGCCAGCAGCCTGGGGCCAGTGTATAGCAATCAGCCCCAGCATTTT
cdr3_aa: CASSLGPVYSNQPQHF

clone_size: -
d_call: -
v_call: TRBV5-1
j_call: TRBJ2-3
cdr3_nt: TGCGCCAGCAGCTTGGCGGGGACTAGCACAGATACGCAGTATTTT
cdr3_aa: CASSLAGTSTDTQYF

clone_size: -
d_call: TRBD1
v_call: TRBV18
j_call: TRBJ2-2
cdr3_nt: TGTGCCAGCTCACCAAGGACAGGGGTCGACACCGGGGAGCTGTTTTTT
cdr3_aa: CASSPRTGVDTGELFF

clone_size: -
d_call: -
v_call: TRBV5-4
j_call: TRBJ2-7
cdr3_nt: TGTGCCAGCAGCTTGGTCGGCAGCGCACTGAGCTCCTACGAGCAGTACTTC
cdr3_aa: CASSLVGSALSSYEQYF

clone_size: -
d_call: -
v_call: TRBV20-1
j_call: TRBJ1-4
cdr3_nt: TGCAGTGCTAGGGCCTGGGAAAAACTGTTTTTT
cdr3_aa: CSARAWEKLFF

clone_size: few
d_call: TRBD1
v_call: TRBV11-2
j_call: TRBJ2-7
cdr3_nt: TGTGCCAGCACCCTGGGACAGGTCTACGAGCAGTACTTC
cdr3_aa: CASTLGQVYEQYF

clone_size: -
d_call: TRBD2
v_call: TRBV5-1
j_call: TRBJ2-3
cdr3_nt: TGCGCCAGCAGCTTGGGGGCTAGCGGGGTTAGCACAGATACGCAGTATTTT
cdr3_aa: CASSLGASGVSTDTQYF

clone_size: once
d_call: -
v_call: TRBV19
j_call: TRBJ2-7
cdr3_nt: TGTGCCAGTAGTATCGAGCAGCGCTTCTACGAGCAGTACTTC
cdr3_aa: CASSIEQRFYEQYF

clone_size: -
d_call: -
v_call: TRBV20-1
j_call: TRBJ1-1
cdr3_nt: TGCAGGGGACAACAGAACACTGAAGCTTTCTTT
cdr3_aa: CRGQQNTEAFF

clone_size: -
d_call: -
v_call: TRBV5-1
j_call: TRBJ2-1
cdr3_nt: TGCGCCAGCAGCTTGGTTGTCTCCCACAATGAGCAGTTCTTC
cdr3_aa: CASSLVVSHNEQFF

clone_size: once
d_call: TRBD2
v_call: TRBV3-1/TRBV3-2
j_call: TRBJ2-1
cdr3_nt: TGTGCCAGCAGCCACCAAAGGGCGGGGGTCGATGAGCAGTTCTTC
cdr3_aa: CASSHQRAGVDEQFF

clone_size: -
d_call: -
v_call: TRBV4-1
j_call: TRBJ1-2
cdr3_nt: TGCGCCAGCAGCCTGGGACTCGGGGGAAACTATGGCTACACCTTC
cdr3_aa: CASSLGLGGNYGYTF

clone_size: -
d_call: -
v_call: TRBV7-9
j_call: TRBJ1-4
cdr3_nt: TGTGCCAGCAGCTTACAGGGGATCAGTGAAAAACTGTTTTTT
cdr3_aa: CASSLQGISEKLFF

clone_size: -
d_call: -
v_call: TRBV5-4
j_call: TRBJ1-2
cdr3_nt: TGTGCCAGCAGCTTGGAGGCTAACGGGGGCTACACCTTC
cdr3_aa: CASSLEANGGYTF

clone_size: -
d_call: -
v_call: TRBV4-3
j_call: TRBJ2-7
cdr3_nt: TGCGCCAGCAGCCCACGGAGCAGTAAACCCTACGAGCAGTACTTC
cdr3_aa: CASSPRSSKPYEQYF

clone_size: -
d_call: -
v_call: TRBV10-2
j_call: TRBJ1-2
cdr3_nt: TGCGCCAGCAGTGAAGCGTTAGTTGGCTACACCTTC
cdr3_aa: CASSEALVGYTF

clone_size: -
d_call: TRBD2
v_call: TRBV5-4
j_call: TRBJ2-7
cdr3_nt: TGTGCCAGCAGCTTATCTGCGGGAGAGCACTACGAGCAGTACTTC
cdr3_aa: CASSLSAGEHYEQYF

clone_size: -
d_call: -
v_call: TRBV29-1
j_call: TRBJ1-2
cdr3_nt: TGCAGCGTTGAAGGGCGGGGCAGGAGAACTTTGGGCTACACCTTC
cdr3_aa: CSVEGRGRRTLGYTF

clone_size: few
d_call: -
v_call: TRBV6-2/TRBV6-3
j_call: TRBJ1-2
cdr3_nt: TGTGCCAGCAGCGCCACGACCGGGACAAGGAGTGGCTACACCTTC
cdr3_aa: CASSATTGTRSGYTF

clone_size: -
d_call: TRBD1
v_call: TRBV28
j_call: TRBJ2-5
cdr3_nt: TGTGCCAGCAGAGCCGGGACAGGGACGGAGACCCAGTACTTC
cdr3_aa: CASRAGTGTETQYF

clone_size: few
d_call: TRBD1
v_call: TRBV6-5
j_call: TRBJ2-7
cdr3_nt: TGTGCCAGCAGTTACCCCGGGACAGGGGGCGAGCAGTACTTC
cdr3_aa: CASSYPGTGGEQYF

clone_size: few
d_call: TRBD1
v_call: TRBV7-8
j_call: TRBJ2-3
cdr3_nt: TGTGCCAGCGGCCGGGACAGGGGTACAGATACGCAGTATTTT
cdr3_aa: CASGRDRGTDTQYF

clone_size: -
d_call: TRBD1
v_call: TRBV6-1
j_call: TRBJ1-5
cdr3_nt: TGTGCCAGCAGTGTTCGGGGACAGGGGGGGGATAGCAATCAGCCCCAGCATTTT
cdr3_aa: CASSVRGQGGDSNQPQHF

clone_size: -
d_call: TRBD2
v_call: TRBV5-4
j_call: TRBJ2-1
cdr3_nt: TGTGCCAGCAGATTTACTAGCGGGGATTACAATGAGCAGTTCTTC
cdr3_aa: CASRFTSGDYNEQFF

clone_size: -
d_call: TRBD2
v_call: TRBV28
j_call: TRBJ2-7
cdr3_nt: TGTGCCAGCAGGGGGATGGGTCGGGGGGACCCCTACGAGCAGTACTTC
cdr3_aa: CASRGMGRGDPYEQYF

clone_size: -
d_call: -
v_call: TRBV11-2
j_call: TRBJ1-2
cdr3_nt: TGTGCCAGCAGCTCGTTACAGCTTGGCTACACCTTC
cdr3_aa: CASSSLQLGYTF

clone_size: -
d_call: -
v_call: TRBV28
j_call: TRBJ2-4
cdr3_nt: TGTGCCAGCAGTGCCCCAGGATTAGTTCAGTACTTC
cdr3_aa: CASSAPGLVQYF

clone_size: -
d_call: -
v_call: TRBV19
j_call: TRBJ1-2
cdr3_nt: TGTGCCAGTAGTATAGGAAGAGGGAACTATGGCTACACCTTC
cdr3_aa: CASSIGRGNYGYTF